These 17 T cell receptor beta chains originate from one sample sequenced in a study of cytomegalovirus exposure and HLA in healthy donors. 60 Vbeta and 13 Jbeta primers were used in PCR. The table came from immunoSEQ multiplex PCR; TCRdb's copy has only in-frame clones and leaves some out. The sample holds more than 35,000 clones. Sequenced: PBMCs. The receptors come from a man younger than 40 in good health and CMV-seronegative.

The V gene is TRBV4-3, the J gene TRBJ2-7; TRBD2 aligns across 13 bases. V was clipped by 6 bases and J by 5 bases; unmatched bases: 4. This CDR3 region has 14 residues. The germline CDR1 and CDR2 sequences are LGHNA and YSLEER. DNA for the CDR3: TGCGCCAGCAGTCAACTAGCGGGAGGGAACGAGCAGTACTTC. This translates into CASSQLAGGNEQYF.

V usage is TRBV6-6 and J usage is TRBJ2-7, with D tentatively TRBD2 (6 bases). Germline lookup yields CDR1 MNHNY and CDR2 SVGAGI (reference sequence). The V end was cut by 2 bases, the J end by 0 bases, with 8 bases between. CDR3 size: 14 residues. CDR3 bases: TGTGCCAGCAGTTACGGGGGGACCTCCTACGAGCAGTACTTC. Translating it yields CASSYGGTSYEQYF.

The CDR3 protein is CASSSTSGRDREQYF. The CDR3 nucleotides are TGCGCCAGCAGCTCGACTAGCGGGAGGGACCGCGAGCAGTACTTC. The chain combines TRBV5-1 with TRBJ2-7, with 14 bases fitting TRBD2. This CDR3 spans 15 amino acids. CDR1 and CDR2 from the germline V gene are SGHRS and YFSETQ. V dropped 3 bases and J dropped 6; count of bases not matched to a gene: 5.

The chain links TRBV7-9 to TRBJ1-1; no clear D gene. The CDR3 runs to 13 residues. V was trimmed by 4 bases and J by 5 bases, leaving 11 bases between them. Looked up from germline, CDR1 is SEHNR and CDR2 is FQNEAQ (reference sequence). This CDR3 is CASSSPWLTEAFF. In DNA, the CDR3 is TGTGCCAGCAGCTCCCCGTGGCTGACTGAAGCTTTCTTT.

The CDR3 reads CASSQPGSGYEQYF. For the CDR3, the DNA is TGCGCCAGCAGCCAACCGGGATCCGGCTACGAGCAGTACTTC. This sequence joins TRBV4-3 and TRBJ2-7; weak D call: TRBD2 (5 bases). There are 14 residues in the CDR3. Trimming removed 2 bases at V and 3 bases at J, with 11 bases between. CDR1 LGHNA and CDR2 YSLEER come from the germline V gene.

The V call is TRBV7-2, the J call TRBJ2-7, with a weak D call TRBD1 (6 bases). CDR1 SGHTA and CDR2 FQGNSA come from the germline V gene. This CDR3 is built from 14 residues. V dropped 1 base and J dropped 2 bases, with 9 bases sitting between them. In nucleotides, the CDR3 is TGTGCCAGCAGCTTAGATTGGGGGCCCTACGAGCAGTACTTC. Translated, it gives CASSLDWGPYEQYF.

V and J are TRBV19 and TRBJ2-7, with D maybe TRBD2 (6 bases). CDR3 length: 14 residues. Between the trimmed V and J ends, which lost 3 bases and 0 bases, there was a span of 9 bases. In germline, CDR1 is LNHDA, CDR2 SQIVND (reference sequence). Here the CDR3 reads CASSIGGDSYEQYF. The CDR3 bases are TGTGCCAGTAGTATTGGAGGGGACTCCTACGAGCAGTACTTC.

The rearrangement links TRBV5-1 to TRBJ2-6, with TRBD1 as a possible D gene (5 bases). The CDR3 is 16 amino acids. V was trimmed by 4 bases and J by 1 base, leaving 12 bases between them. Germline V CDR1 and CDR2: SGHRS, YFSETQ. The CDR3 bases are TGCGCCAGCAGCGGCCGCAGGGTATCTGGGGCCAACGTCCTGACTTTC. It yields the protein CASSGRRVSGANVLTF. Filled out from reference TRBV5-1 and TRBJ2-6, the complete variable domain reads KAGVTQTPRYLIKTRGQQVTLSCSPISGHRSVSWYQQTPGQGLQFLFEYFSETQRNKGNFPGRFSGRQFSNSRSEMNVSTLELGDSALYLCASSGRRVSGANVLTFGAGSRLTVL.

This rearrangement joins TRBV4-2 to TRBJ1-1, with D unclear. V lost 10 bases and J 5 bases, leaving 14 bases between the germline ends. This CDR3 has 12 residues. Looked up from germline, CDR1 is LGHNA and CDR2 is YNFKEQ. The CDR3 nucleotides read TGTGCCACCCGCTCAGACACAACTGAAGCTTTCTTT. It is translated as CATRSDTTEAFF.

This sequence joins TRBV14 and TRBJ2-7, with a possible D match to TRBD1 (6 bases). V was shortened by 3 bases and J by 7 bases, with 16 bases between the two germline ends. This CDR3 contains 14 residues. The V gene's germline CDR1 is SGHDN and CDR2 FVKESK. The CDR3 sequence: CASSQNRDAVEQYF. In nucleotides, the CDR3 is TGTGCCAGCAGCCAGAACAGGGATGCTGTGGAGCAGTACTTC.

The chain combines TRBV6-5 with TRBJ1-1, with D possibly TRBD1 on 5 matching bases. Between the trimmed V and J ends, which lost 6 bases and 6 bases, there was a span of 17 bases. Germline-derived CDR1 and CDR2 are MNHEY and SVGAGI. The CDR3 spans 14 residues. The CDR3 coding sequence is TGTGCCAGCAGGCCTCGTCGGGGGGAGGCTGAAGCTTTCTTT. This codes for CASRPRRGEAEAFF.

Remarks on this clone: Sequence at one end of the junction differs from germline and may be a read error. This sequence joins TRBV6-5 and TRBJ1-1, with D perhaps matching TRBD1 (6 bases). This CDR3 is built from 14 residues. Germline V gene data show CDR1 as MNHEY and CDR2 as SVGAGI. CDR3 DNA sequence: TGTGCCAGCAGTCCGATAACAGGGAACACTGAAGATTTCTTT. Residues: CASSPITGNTEDFF.

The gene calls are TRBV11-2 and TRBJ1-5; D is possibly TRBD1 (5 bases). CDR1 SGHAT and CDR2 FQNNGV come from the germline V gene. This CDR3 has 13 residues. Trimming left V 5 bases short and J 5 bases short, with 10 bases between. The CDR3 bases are TGTGCCAGCAGCCAAGGCAGGGATCAGCCCCAGCATTTT. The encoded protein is CASSQGRDQPQHF.

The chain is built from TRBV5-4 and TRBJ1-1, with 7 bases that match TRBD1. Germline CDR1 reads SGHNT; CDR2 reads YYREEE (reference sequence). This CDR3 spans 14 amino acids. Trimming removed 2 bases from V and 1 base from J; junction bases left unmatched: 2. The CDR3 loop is CASSFRGPNTEAFF. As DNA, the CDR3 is TGTGCCAGCAGCTTTAGGGGGCCGAACACTGAAGCTTTCTTT.

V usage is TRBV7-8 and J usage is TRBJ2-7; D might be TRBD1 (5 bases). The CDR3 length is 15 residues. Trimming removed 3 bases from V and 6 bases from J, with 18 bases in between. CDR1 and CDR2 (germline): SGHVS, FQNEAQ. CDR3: CASSLNMQGISEQYF. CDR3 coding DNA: TGTGCCAGCAGCTTGAATATGCAGGGAATCAGCGAGCAGTACTTC.

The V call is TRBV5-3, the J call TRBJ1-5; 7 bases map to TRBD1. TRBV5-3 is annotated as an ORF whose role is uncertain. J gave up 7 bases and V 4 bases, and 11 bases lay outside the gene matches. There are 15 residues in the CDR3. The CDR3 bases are TGTGCCAGAAGCGTGGACAGGCTGAATCGCCAGCCCCAGCATTTT. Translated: CARSVDRLNRQPQHF.

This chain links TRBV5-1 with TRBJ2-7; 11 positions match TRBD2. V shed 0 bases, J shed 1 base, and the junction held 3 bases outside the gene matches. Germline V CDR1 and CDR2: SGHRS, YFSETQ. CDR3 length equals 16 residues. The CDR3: CASSLAIAGGSYEQYF. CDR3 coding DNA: TGCGCCAGCAGCTTGGCGATAGCGGGAGGGTCCTACGAGCAGTACTTC.